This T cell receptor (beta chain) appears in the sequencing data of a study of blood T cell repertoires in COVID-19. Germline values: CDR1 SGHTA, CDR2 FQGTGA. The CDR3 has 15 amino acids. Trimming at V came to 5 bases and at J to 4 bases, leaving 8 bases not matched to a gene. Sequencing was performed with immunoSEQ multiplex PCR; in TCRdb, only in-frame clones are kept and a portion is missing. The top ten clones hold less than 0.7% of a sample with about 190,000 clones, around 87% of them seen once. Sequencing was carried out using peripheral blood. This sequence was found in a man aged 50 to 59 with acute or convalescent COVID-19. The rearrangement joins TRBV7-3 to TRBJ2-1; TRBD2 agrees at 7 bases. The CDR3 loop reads CASSLVLGRYNEQFF. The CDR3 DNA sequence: TGTGCCAGCAGCCTCGTTCTCGGGAGGTACAATGAGCAGTTCTTC.